Listed here is a single TCR beta chain. Its target is not known. The sample belongs to a study of cytomegalovirus exposure and HLA in healthy donors. Study background: The 95 to 150 validation repertoires, a later analysis reported, used the same platform as the roughly 710 first-cohort repertoires.

This CDR3 has 11 residues. Germline lookup yields CDR1 MNHEY and CDR2 SMNVEV (reference sequence). Trimming cost V 6 bases and J 6 bases, with 9 bases left between them. This table comes from immunoSEQ multiplex PCR, and its TCRdb copy is limited to in-frame clones, with some not included. The table lists tens of thousands of clones, about 94% of them singletons, with about 4.1% in the top ten. Study-wide points: In vitro testing confirmed a few CMV-associated chains as specific for CMV antigens. The study listed under 200 cytomegalovirus-associated TCR beta chains. The classifier was said to identify cytomegalovirus status with high specificity and sensitivity.

The sequence was collected from a man aged 18-30 years in good health and CMV-seropositive. The V gene is TRBV27, the J gene TRBJ2-7, with a possible D match to TRBD2 (6 bases). Sample: PBMCs. The CDR3 loop is CASSVGGEQYF. For the CDR3, the DNA is TGTGCCAGCAGCGTGGGGGGCGAGCAGTACTTC.